This T cell receptor (beta chain) came from a study of Ad26.COV2.S vaccination and SARS-CoV-2 variants. Study-wide points: Assessments of TCR breadth and depth may have underestimated the total T cell responses. People who got the vaccine or the placebo had similar non-spike TCR breadth. It was reported that spike-specific CD8+ and CD4+ T cell responses were substantially broad after vaccination. Placebo recipients had lower spike-specific TCR breadth than vaccine recipients.

With regard to this clone: Its target is unknown.

Some clones are missing from TCRdb's copy, which holds only in-frame ones; the method was immunoSEQ multiplex PCR. The data hold more than 150,000 clones, with around nine tenths observed a single time. V lost 6 bases to trimming and J lost 5 bases, with 13 bases between them. The germline V gene has CDR1 SNHLY and CDR2 FYNNEI. This CDR3 spans 13 amino acids. The rearrangement links TRBV2 to TRBJ2-5; D call uncertain. The sequencing here drew on peripheral blood, taken after recovery from COVID-19. The receptor's source is a human donor who had recovered from COVID-19. DNA for the CDR3: TGTGCCAGCAGCCACCCAGGCGTGGAGACCCAGTACTTC. Residues: CASSHPGVETQYF.